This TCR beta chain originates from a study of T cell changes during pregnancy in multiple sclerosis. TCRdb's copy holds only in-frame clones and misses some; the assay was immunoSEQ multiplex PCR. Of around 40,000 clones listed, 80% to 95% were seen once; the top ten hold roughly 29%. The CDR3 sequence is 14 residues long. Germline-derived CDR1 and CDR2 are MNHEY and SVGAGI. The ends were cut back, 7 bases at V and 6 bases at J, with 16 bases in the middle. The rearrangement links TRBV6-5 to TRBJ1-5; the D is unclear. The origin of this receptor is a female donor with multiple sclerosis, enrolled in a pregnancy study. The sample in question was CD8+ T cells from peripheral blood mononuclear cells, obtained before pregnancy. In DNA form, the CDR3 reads TGTGCCAGCAATCCCCGGAGTGGGAGTCAGCCCCAGCATTTT. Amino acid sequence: CASNPRSGSQPQHF.